One and the same sample provided the 5 T cell receptor beta chains below, sequenced in a study of technical replicates of blood from a handful of donors. Sequenced by immunoSEQ multiplex PCR; TCRdb stores in-frame clones only, minus some. This table has some 60,000 clones, roughly 95% appearing once. Sequenced: PBMCs. The receptors were sampled from a human donor in good health. Some clones in this sample may be carry-over from other donors' samples.

J is TRBJ2-3 and V is TRBV18, with TRBD2 matching over 8 bases. V gave up 0 bases and J gave up 1 base; unmatched junction bases: 0. The CDR3 contains 15 residues. Germline-derived CDR1 and CDR2 are KGHSH and LQKENI. In DNA form, the CDR3 reads TGTGCCAGCTCACCACCTAGCGGGGGCACAGATACGCAGTATTTT. Protein product: CASSPPSGGTDTQYF.

This sequence joins TRBV6-5 and TRBJ1-2; TRBD1 aligns across 7 bases. Trimming removed 6 bases from V and 1 base from J; junction bases left unmatched: 5. Germline V gene sequence: CDR1 MNHEY, CDR2 SVGAGI. CDR3 length: 14 amino acids. The DNA of the CDR3 is TGTGCCAGCAGACTCCGGGACAGTAACTATGGCTACACCTTC. Translation gives CASRLRDSNYGYTF.

The V and J genes are TRBV4-3 and TRBJ2-1; TRBD2 is a possible D gene (6 bases). The V end lost 0 bases, the J end lost 1 base, and 22 bases lay between the germline ends. Germline assignment: CDR1 LGHNA and CDR2 YSLEER. The CDR3 is 20 residues long. The CDR3 here is CASSQDSPSLYGGSYNEQFF. The CDR3 DNA sequence: TGCGCCAGCAGCCAAGACTCTCCAAGCTTATACGGGGGATCCTACAATGAGCAGTTCTTC.

The chain links TRBV7-9 to TRBJ2-6, with D possibly being TRBD1 (6 bases). Trimming left V 6 bases short and J 4 bases short, with 25 bases between. The germline CDR1 and CDR2 sequences are SEHNR and FQNEAQ (reference sequence). The CDR3 runs 19 residues. CDR3 nucleotide sequence: TGTGCCAGCAGACAAACCCAAAGACAGGCCGTGTCAGGGGCCAACGTCCTGACTTTC. Translating it yields CASRQTQRQAVSGANVLTF.

The J gene is TRBJ2-5, the V gene TRBV30, with TRBD2 matching 8 bases. In germline, CDR1 is GTSNPN, CDR2 SVGIG (reference sequence). With 4 bases clipped from V and 7 bases from J, the junction kept 11 bases outside the gene matches. The CDR3 has 14 amino acids. The CDR3 DNA is TGTGCCTGGAAATTAGCGGGGCAAGTTTTGACCCAGTACTTC. Protein: CAWKLAGQVLTQYF. Variable domain in full (rest from reference TRBV30 and TRBJ2-5): SQTIHQWPATLVQPVGSPLSLECTVEGTSNPNLYWYRQAAGRGLQLLFYSVGIGQISSEVPQNLSASRPQDRQFILSSKKLLLSDSGFYLCAWKLAGQVLTQYFGPGTRLLVL.